The present T cell receptor beta chain was sequenced within a study of post-analysis software for immune sequencing data. General study points: Roughly five TRBV segments were significantly more frequent in patients than in controls. TRBV5-6, TRBV5-1 and TRBV20-1 were among these segments. Multiple sclerosis was associated with a significant reduction in normalized Chao1 diversity relative to controls.

This clonotype has more than one count but fewer than ten. No antigen is known for it. CDR1 and CDR2 (germline): MNHNY, SVGAGI (reference sequence). The CDR3 extends over 16 amino acids. Trimming cost V 0 bases and J 5 bases, with 17 bases left between them. The library was made from cDNA and included unique molecular identifiers. TCRdb itself ran the PCR reads through MiXCR, one entry per CDR3 protein. The table shows 450,000 to 700,000 distinct CDR3 sequences, with 44% occurring only once. The receptor comes from a girl aged 10-17 years with multiple sclerosis. Sequenced input: blood. J is TRBJ2-7 and V is TRBV6-6, with D tentatively TRBD2 (5 bases). The CDR3 loop reads CASSYSTLATTNEQYF. The CDR3 coding sequence is TGTGCCAGCAGTTACTCGACCCTAGCCACGACTAACGAGCAGTACTTC.